This T cell receptor beta chain appears in the sequencing data of a study of blood T cell repertoires in COVID-19 (dated by TCRdb to the early 2020s). The study in broad terms: Samples from collaborators originated in the United States, Italy and Spain and spanned both the acute and convalescent phases of COVID-19. Where HLA class I and class II types were available, the types were taken from metadata supplied by the sample provider, not from assay-based typing. Samples were obtained from the ongoing ImmuneRACE study (first 160 participants) and from 1,254 subjects provided by 6 global collaborators. The dataset comprised deeply sampled blood TCRbeta repertoires from subjects exposed to, actively infected with, or recovered from COVID-19. Nearly every sample came with metadata listing a de-identified subject ID, COVID-19 status, age in years and sex. The repertoires were released in a freely available public database intended as a resource for research on the immune response to SARS-CoV-2. The prospective study material was composed of cDNA or gDNA derived from T cells, B-cell-depleted T cells, or PBMCs. The paper's findings and limits, for the study overall: The quantity of clinical and demographic metadata differed by source and by participant and was supplied without curation.

With respect to this clone: Its antigen specificity is not known. There are no base qualities to consult, and no much larger clone falls within one base.

The collaborating institutions used their own protocols to collect whole blood in K2EDTA tubes. For TCRbeta analysis, collaborators shipped samples as frozen whole blood, isolated PBMCs, or DNA extracted from either of those sample types. TCRbeta CDR3 regions were amplified from genomic DNA by means of the immunoSEQ Assay, a bias-controlled multiplex PCR. As for the authors' bioinformatics: The number of nucleated cells in each sample was estimated by amplification of reference gene primers within the assay. To quantify the absolute abundance of each unique TCRbeta CDR3 rearrangement, sequence reads were collapsed and filtered. For each sample, productive Simpson clonality was calculated as the square root of Simpson's diversity index over productive rearrangements. The table comes from immuneACCESS by way of TCRdb, which keeps in-frame sequences with V and J called. Part of the clones is missing from these tables; in studies checked, under half for an unresolved V gene and the rest for unknown reasons. V, J and clone size were drawn from that table, and D and trimming were deduced from the DNA. The sample table shows 90,000 to 140,000 clones, and around 86% are seen once. Around two fifths of the sample is taken by the ten largest.

Based on the germline V gene (reference sequence), the CDR1 and CDR2 sequences are LNHDA and SQIVND. From the cysteine through the phenylalanine, the CDR3 covers 14 amino acids. Kept here is only the CDR3 DNA, which spans 42 bases and is read in frame from base 1. V gives up 6 bases and J gives up 6 bases, and the segment between their germline ends measures 12 bases. This receptor was obtained from a man aged 80 or over with acute or convalescent COVID-19. Sequenced material: peripheral blood. The chain joins TRBV19 to TRBJ1-6; perhaps TRBD1 is the D gene, with 6 bases matching. The DNA reads TGTGCCAGTAGCCGCACAGGGCCTAATTCACCCCTCCACTTT. Its amino acids are CASSRTGPNSPLHF. Full variable domain (CDR3 extended with the reference TRBV19 and TRBJ1-6 proteins): DGGITQSPKYLFRKEGQNVTLSCEQNLNHDAMYWYRQDPGQGLRLIYYSQIVNDFQKGDIAEGYSVSREKKESFPLTVTSAQKNPTAFYLCASSRTGPNSPLHFGNGTRLTVT.